This passage covers 4 T cell receptor beta chains from one sample sequenced in a study of blood T cell repertoires in COVID-19 (dated by TCRdb to 2019 to 2021). The receptor library was made with the immunoSEQ multiplex PCR assay. Drawn from immuneACCESS, this table holds only the in-frame rearrangements with V and J called that TCRdb kept. Clones are partly lost; checked studies trace under half to an unresolved V gene and leave the rest unexplained. Here the sample has 250,000 or so clones; about 85% occur a single time. The ten largest clones take up 3% of the sample. The sample comprised peripheral blood. These receptors came from a man aged 18 to 35 with active or convalescent COVID-19.

The chain employs TRBV4-3 and TRBJ2-4, with a possible D match to TRBD2 (6 bases). CDR1 and CDR2 from the germline V gene are LGHNA and YSLEER. The CDR3 consists of 13 residues. Trimming shortened V by 1 base and J by 5 bases, and 6 bases separated the two germline ends. The CDR3: CASSQGGENIQYF. The DNA for the CDR3 is TGCGCCAGCAGCCAAGGGGGGGAAAACATTCAGTACTTC.

This clone was detected once. The chain uses TRBV30 and TRBJ2-5; D is perhaps TRBD1 (7 bases). This CDR3 has 11 amino acids. Germline values: CDR1 GTSNPN, CDR2 SVGIG (reference sequence). V lost 8 bases and J lost 3, with 10 bases in between. CDR3 DNA: TGTGCCGGCGGGACAGAAGAGACCCAGTACTTC. Encoded protein: CAGGTEETQYF.

The DNA for the CDR3 is TGTGCCAGCAGTCCAGGGGGGGGACAGGGGTACACCGGGGAGCTGTTTTTT. It specifies CASSPGGGQGYTGELFF. This chain links TRBV28 with TRBJ2-2; 10 bases line up with TRBD1. The V and J ends lost 5 bases and 3 bases, in that order; junction bases with no gene match: 9. This CDR3 contains 17 residues. Per germline, CDR1 MDHEN and CDR2 SYDVKM.

The J gene is TRBJ1-2, the V gene TRBV6-5, with 7 bases identical to TRBD1. Germline V lookup: CDR1 MNHEY, CDR2 SVGAGI. The CDR3 consists of 14 residues. V lost 5 bases and J lost 2; bases outside the gene matches: 5. The chain's CDR3 is CASSLGQPNYGYTF. CDR3 in DNA: TGTGCCAGCAGTCTGGGACAGCCAAACTATGGCTACACCTTC.